The entry below gives a single T cell receptor beta chain sequence along with its context. This record comes from a study of blood T cell repertoires in COVID-19. Study details: The samples span acute and convalescent COVID-19 from the United States, Italy and Spain. PBMCs, B-cell-depleted T cells, or T cells were the source of the cDNA or gDNA that made up the material.

From germline, CDR1 is SGDLS and CDR2 YYNGEE. CDR3 length: 13 amino acids. Trimming removed 0 bases at V and 3 bases at J, with 6 bases between. How the authors handled the data: Amplifying reference gene primers gave estimates of nucleated cell counts. Using immunoSEQ multiplex PCR, the repertoire was profiled, and TCRdb retains in-frame clones only, with some absent. V and J calls and clone size are given by that table; D and trimming were obtained from the DNA. The sample contains 68,000 or so clones, 91% of which appear only once. Seattle participants joined during active infection and were tracked over time.

The TCR comes from a man aged 40-55 years with COVID-19, enrolled during active disease. V usage is TRBV9 and J usage is TRBJ2-5; the D gene is possibly TRBD1 (5 bases). Sequenced: peripheral blood. The CDR3 region has the DNA TGTGCCAGCAGCGTAGGACAGAAAGAGACCCAGTACTTC. Translating it yields CASSVGQKETQYF.